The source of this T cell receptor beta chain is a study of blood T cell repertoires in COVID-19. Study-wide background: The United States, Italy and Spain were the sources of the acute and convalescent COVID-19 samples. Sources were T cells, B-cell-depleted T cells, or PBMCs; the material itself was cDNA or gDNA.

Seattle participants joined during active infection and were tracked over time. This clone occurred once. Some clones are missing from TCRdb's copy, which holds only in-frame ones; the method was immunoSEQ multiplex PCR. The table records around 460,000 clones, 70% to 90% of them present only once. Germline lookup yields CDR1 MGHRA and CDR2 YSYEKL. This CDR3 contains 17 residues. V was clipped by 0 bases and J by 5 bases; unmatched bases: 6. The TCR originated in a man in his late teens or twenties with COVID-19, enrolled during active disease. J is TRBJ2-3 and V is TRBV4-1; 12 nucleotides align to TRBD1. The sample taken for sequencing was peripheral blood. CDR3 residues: CASSQDWDRGQEDTQYF. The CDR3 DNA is TGCGCCAGCAGCCAAGATTGGGACAGGGGGCAAGAAGATACGCAGTATTTT.